This T cell receptor (beta chain) was documented in a study of human T cells and chemical hapten exposure. The sample holds a few counts of this clonotype. Specified time point: patch test 1, 2 weeks after DPC sensitization. Specified treatment: therapeutic diphenylcyclopropenone sensitization with weekly scalp DPC. Sample donors consisted of patients with alopecia, aged 18 to 70 years, who were suitable for DPC. Individual cDNA molecules (in the library) carried attached unique molecular identifiers. A single record per CDR3 protein comes from TCRdb applying MiXCR to the RACE reads. This sample has some 110,000 distinct CDR3 sequences; 9.5% to 13% occur once, and the top ten carry roughly 1.5%. CDR3 length: 17 residues. After removal of 6 bases from V and 1 base from J, the junction contained 11 bases not matched to a gene. Per the germline V gene, CDR1 is KGHSH and CDR2 is LQKENI.

The TCR was taken from a woman in her fifties or sixties with alopecia areata. Some clones in this sample may be carry-over from other donors' samples. The chain joins TRBV18 to TRBJ2-3; TRBD2 matches 9 bases. Sequencing used whole blood, obtained in connection with sensitization to the hapten diphenylcyclopropenone (DPC). CDR3 protein: CASSGAGLAGGTDTQYF. The CDR3 bases are TGTGCCAGCTCGGGAGCGGGATTAGCGGGAGGCACAGATACGCAGTATTTT.